Listed here are 14 T cell receptor beta chains from one sample, sequenced in a study of T cells after somatic rescue of genetic block. The assay was immunoSEQ multiplex PCR, and TCRdb's table has in-frame clones only and misses some. The data show over 10,000 clones, around 70% seen once. Sequenced material: peripheral blood mononuclear cells (PBMCs). The receptors shown here come from a boy aged 5-17 years.

This clone was recorded only once. This sequence joins TRBV5-6 and TRBJ2-5; 8 bases line up with TRBD2. The J call is in doubt because the DNA end fits TRBJ2-7 better. Germline CDR1 reads SGHDT; CDR2 reads YYEEEE. The CDR3 runs 16 residues. DNA of the CDR3: TGTGCCAGCAGCTTGTATACGGGAGGGCATTCCTACGAGCAGTACTTC. Residues: CASSLYTGGHSYEQYF.

The genes are TRBV5-1 and TRBJ2-7, with D tentatively TRBD1 (6 bases). The ends were cut back, 0 bases at V and 0 bases at J, with 13 bases in the middle. Germline V lookup: CDR1 SGHRS, CDR2 YFSETQ. The CDR3 is made up of 16 amino acids. In DNA form, the CDR3 reads TGCGCCAGCAGCTTGGACGGAGGCAGGGGCTCCTACGAGCAGTACTTC. Its protein product is CASSLDGGRGSYEQYF.

The chain links TRBV18 to TRBJ2-7; D is ambiguous. Germline V CDR1 and CDR2: KGHSH, LQKENI. CDR3 length: 13 residues. Deletions cut 2 bases from V and 0 bases from J, with 5 bases between. The CDR3 region has the DNA TGTGCCAGCTCACCAGGCAGCTCCTACGAGCAGTACTTC. Protein product: CASSPGSSYEQYF. Full variable domain (outside the CDR3, taken from reference TRBV18 and TRBJ2-7): NAGVMQNPRHLVRRRGQEARLRCSPMKGHSHVYWYRQLPEEGLKFMVYLQKENIIDESGMPKERFSAEFPKEGPSILRIQQVVRGDSAAYFCASSPGSSYEQYFGPGTRLTVT.

The gene calls are TRBV5-4 and TRBJ1-3, with TRBD1 as a possible D gene (6 bases). Trimming removed 4 bases from V and 3 bases from J, with 20 bases in between. CDR1 and CDR2 from the germline V gene are SGHNT and YYREEE (reference sequence). There are 17 residues in the CDR3. The CDR3 loop reads CASSPRLGAKNGNTIYF. CDR3 nucleotides: TGTGCCAGCAGCCCTAGGCTGGGGGCTAAAAATGGAAACACCATATATTTT.

The chain carries TRBV30 and TRBJ1-4, with D possibly TRBD1 on 5 matching bases. Trimming removed 3 bases from V and 5 bases from J, with 7 bases in between. Germline V gives CDR1 GTSNPN, CDR2 SVGIG (reference sequence). The CDR3 totals 12 residues. CDR3 bases: TGTGCCTGGAGGCCAGGGAATGAAAAACTGTTTTTT. It encodes CAWRPGNEKLFF.

V is TRBV6-5 and J is TRBJ1-1; 8 bases are a match to TRBD1. Germline V lookup: CDR1 MNHEY, CDR2 SVGAGI. This CDR3 is built from 14 residues. The J segment lost 6 bases and the V segment lost 6 bases, leaving 9 bases of the junction unmatched. In DNA form, the CDR3 reads TGTGCCAGCAGCCCGGACAGGGTAGGGCCTGAAGCTTTCTTT. This translates into CASSPDRVGPEAFF.

This chain connects TRBV6-6 to TRBJ1-2; no firm D call. The CDR3 is 11 residues long. Trimming shortened V by 8 bases and J by 2 bases, and 6 bases separated the two germline ends. Germline values: CDR1 MNHNY, CDR2 SVGAGI (reference sequence). DNA for the CDR3: TGTGCCAGCTATATCAACTATGGCTACACCTTC. It yields the protein CASYINYGYTF.

The chain uses TRBV5-1 and TRBJ2-5; 9 bases are a match to TRBD1. The J call is doubtful: the DNA matches TRBJ2-7 better. The CDR3 runs to 15 residues. Germline lookup yields CDR1 SGHRS and CDR2 YFSETQ. Here the CDR3 reads CASSPTGGASYEQYF. CDR3 nucleotides: TGCGCCAGCAGCCCAACAGGGGGCGCTTCCTACGAGCAGTACTTC.

The V gene is TRBV5-1, the J gene TRBJ2-5; TRBD2 aligns across 7 bases. The CDR3 is 14 amino acids. Germline V gene lookup returns CDR1 SGHRS and CDR2 YFSETQ. V lost 1 base to trimming and J lost 5 bases; unmatched junction nucleotides: 5. The CDR3 loop is CASSLREGSETQYF. CDR3 coding DNA: TGCGCCAGCAGCTTGAGGGAGGGCTCGGAGACCCAGTACTTC.

This chain joins TRBV5-4 and TRBJ2-3; either TRBD1 or TRBD2 may fit D (5 bases each). The CDR3 covers 13 residues. Trimming cost V 4 bases and J 5 bases, with 11 bases left between them. The germline V gene has CDR1 SGHNT and CDR2 YYREEE (reference sequence). CDR3 residues: CASSRWDVDTQYF. The CDR3 DNA reads TGTGCCAGCAGCAGATGGGACGTAGATACGCAGTATTTT.

The V call is TRBV27, the J call TRBJ1-5; D uncertain. CDR1 and CDR2 (germline): MNHEY, SMNVEV (reference sequence). Trimming took 6 bases from V and 0 from J, leaving 9 bases between them. The CDR3 has 14 residues. CDR3 DNA: TGTGCCAGCAGGCCTACGGTTAGCAATCAGCCCCAGCATTTT. Amino acids: CASRPTVSNQPQHF.

This sequence joins TRBV10-3 and TRBJ2-5; 8 bases fit TRBD1. The last part of the DNA fits TRBJ2-7 better; the J call may be wrong. The CDR3 totals 13 residues. Germline values: CDR1 ENHRY, CDR2 SYGVKD. The CDR3 nucleotides are TGTGCCATCTTGAGGACAGGGACCTACGAGCAGTACTTC. Encoded protein: CAILRTGTYEQYF.

This chain connects TRBV19 to TRBJ2-7; D gene ambiguous. Germline loops: CDR1 LNHDA, CDR2 SQIVND (reference sequence). Trimming stripped 7 bases from V and 2 bases from J, with 12 bases between. This CDR3 comprises 13 residues. CDR3 sequence: CASISAGPYEQYF. Written as DNA, the CDR3 is TGTGCCAGTATCTCAGCCGGCCCCTACGAGCAGTACTTC.

This clone was found a few times. V usage is TRBV14 and J usage is TRBJ2-3; tentative D call: TRBD1 (5 bases). CDR3 length: 14 amino acids. V dropped 1 base and J dropped 7 bases, with 12 bases sitting between them. Germline CDR1 is SGHDN and CDR2 is FVKESK. The CDR3 here is CASSQGGRAYTQYF. In nucleotides, the CDR3 is TGTGCCAGCAGCCAAGGAGGCAGGGCCTATACGCAGTATTTT.